The clone carrying this T cell receptor beta chain was counted once. Looked up from germline, CDR1 is SGHTS and CDR2 is YDEGEE. The CDR3 is made up of 16 amino acids. Trimming left V 2 bases short and J 2 bases short, with 14 bases between. These data originate in a study of blood T cell repertoires in COVID-19. Study context: Material from acute and convalescent COVID-19 was sourced from the United States, Italy and Spain. PBMCs, B-cell-depleted T cells, or T cells were the source of the cDNA or gDNA that made up the material.

Clones were sequenced by immunoSEQ multiplex PCR, and TCRdb holds only the in-frame ones, with some missing. The sample holds 150,000 to 200,000 clones, about 88% seen once. Sequencing was performed on peripheral blood. The chain uses TRBV5-8 and TRBJ1-3; D unclear. The sequence derives from a man in his 60s with active or convalescent COVID-19. The CDR3 DNA reads as TGTGCCAGCAGCTTTTTCGGCGGTACCACTGGAAACACCATATATTTT. Translation: CASSFFGGTTGNTIYF.